This T cell receptor beta chain was sequenced during a study of T cell repertoires and Cas9 in healthy adults. The V segment lost 7 bases and the J segment 1 base; nucleotides outside the gene matches: 8. CDR1 is MNHNY, CDR2 SVGAGI, per germline (reference sequence). There are 15 residues in the CDR3. TCRdb's copy holds only in-frame clones and misses some; the assay was immunoSEQ multiplex PCR. The data hold some 15,000 clones, with about 88% observed a single time. The receptor was isolated from a human donor in good health. The sequenced sample consisted of Tregs (CD4+, CD25+, CD127-, CD137-, CD154-) from PBMCs; culture status not recorded. The chain joins TRBV6-6 to TRBJ2-5; 8 bases fit TRBD2. CDR3 sequence (DNA): TGTGCCAGCACCTCGGGGGCGGGGGGCCAAGAGACCCAGTACTTC. This sequence encodes CASTSGAGGQETQYF.